This T cell receptor (beta chain) appears in the sequencing data of a study of shared clonotypes between healthy human individuals. TCRdb keeps only in-frame clones here, not all; method: immunoSEQ multiplex PCR. The sample records 1,400,000 or so clones, 98% being singletons. The CDR3 consists of 17 residues. The V segment lost 3 bases and the J segment 4 bases; nucleotides outside the gene matches: 8. CDR1 is SEHNR and CDR2 is FQNEAQ in the germline V gene (reference sequence). The chain uses TRBV7-9 and TRBJ2-1; TRBD2 matches at 11 bases. The material sequenced was naive CD4+ T cells sorted from blood. Subset reported: CD45RA+ positively selected. The TCR comes from a man aged 25 to 40 in good health. CDR3 nucleotide sequence: TGTGCCAGCAGCTTGGCCGGGACTAGCGGTACGTACAATGAGCAGTTCTTC. This encodes CASSLAGTSGTYNEQFF.